This TCR beta chain was profiled in a study of spatial heterogeneity in lung cancer (dated by TCRdb to the late 2010s). Some background on the complete study: Beta-chain transcripts were consistently detected in greater numbers than alpha-chain transcripts, which likely reflects a higher abundance of beta-chain transcripts. In the raw uncorrected reads, each unique combination of TCR and UMI appeared on average more than ten times. In non-small cell lung cancer, the study quantitatively compared TCR alpha and beta repertoires across several tumor regions, matched nontumor lung, and blood. TCR repertoire features were related to nonsynonymous mutation counts determined by whole-exome sequencing of tumor tissue. Both alpha and beta chains were TCR-sequenced in approximately 200 tumor regions, approximately 68 matched nontumor lung samples and around 50 PBMC samples obtained at surgery.

The time point label of this sample denotes: sample taken at primary tumor resection. TCR sequencing used whole RNA extracted from tumor and nontumor lung tissue, or from cryopreserved PBMC samples, without cell sorting. Donors were some 67 patients with early-stage, untreated non-small cell lung cancer from the lung TRACERx cohort. Only patients with enough RNA available from two or more tumor regions were chosen for TCR sequencing. Before selection, tumor and adjacent nontumor lung specimens were reviewed by a lung pathologist. This clonotype was seen at least ten times. Its cognate antigen has yet to be identified. Per-nucleotide qualities are absent, and no much larger clonotype sits a single base away. This beta chain is a stray read from a library made for alpha chains; its abundance is not meaningful. Libraries came from 5' RACE. The sequencing machine was a NextSeq 500. To allow correction of PCR and sequencing errors, the TCR library protocol tagged every TCR cDNA molecule with a unique molecular identifier. The original pipeline was this. TCR identification, UMI-based error correction and CDR3 extraction were performed with Decombinator tools. TCRs above a frequency of 2 per 1,000, corresponding to the top 1% of the tumor frequency distribution, were defined as expanded. Each repertoire was subsampled 100 times to 5,000 TCRs, after which Renyi diversity was computed with the R vegan package. CDR3 similarity networks were built from amino acid triplet string-kernel similarity, with CDR3s being connected when pairwise similarity was above 0.82. TCRdb itself trimmed the public reads at Q25 with fastp, ran MiXCR and retained productive beta chains. For every CDR3 protein sequence, its rows merge into one entry that carries the most common genes and DNA. For this entry, the V and J calls and clone size follow TCRdb and not the study's own pipeline. The sample profile shows several thousand distinct CDR3 sequences; 4.5% to 7% of them were found once. Together, the top ten hold roughly 10% of the sample.

Study-level results and caveats: Confirming at a functional level the hypothesis that regional TCRs recognize regional mutations was considered to require additional single-cell paired TCR alpha and beta sequencing.

From the germline V gene, CDR1 is SGHTA and CDR2 is FQGTGA. The germline ends are 9 bases apart after V is trimmed by 5 bases and J by 5 bases. Inclusive of the bounding cysteine and phenylalanine, the CDR3 is 13 residues long. The read is trimmed to its CDR3 DNA, 39 bases read in frame from base 1. The TCR sequence derives from a female donor with early-stage non-small cell lung cancer. This chain is built from TRBV7-3 and TRBJ2-2, with no reliable assignment of the D segment. The sample was normal lung tissue next to the tumor, taken at surgery. The CDR3 sequence is CASSRDRTGELFF. The nucleotide sequence is given as TGTGCCAGCAGCCGAGACCGTACCGGGGAGCTGTTTTTT.